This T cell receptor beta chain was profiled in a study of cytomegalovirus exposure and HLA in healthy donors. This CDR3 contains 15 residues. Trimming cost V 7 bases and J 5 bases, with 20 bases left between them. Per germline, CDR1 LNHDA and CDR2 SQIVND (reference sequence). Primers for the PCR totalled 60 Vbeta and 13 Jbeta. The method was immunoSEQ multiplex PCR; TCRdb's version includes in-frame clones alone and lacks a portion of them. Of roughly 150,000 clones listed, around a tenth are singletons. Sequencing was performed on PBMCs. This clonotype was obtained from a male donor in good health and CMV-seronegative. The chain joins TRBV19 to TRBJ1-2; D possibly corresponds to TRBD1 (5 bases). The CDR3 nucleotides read TGTGCCAGTAAATCACACCCGGGGGACCCGTATGGCTACACCTTC. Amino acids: CASKSHPGDPYGYTF.